This note documents a single T cell receptor (beta chain) sequence. The antigen is not known. Of the isolated RNA, all was reverse transcribed, and so the sequenced material was expressed TCRB transcripts. The table came from immunoSEQ multiplex PCR; TCRdb's copy has only in-frame clones and leaves some out. Altogether around 250,000 clones are present, roughly 20% being singletons, with the ten largest covering 0.028%. The data were obtained in a study of beta chain features in type 1 diabetes. Study information: Comparable age, gender and cell yields were observed in patients relative to healthy donors.

Broader study findings: Relative to healthy donors, patients appeared to have naive, central memory and Treg TCRB repertoires that were more similar. TCRB CDR3s from Type 1 diabetes patients were moderately but significantly shorter in all four CD4+ subsets.

This CDR3 spans 16 amino acids. Looked up from germline, CDR1 is SGDLS and CDR2 is YYNGEE. V gave up 1 base and J gave up 8 bases; unmatched junction bases: 13. Sequencing was performed on naive CD4+ T cells from blood. The TCR sequence derives from a woman between 40 and 55 years old with type 1 diabetes. The gene calls are TRBV9 and TRBJ1-2, with TRBD1 matching over 8 bases. CDR3 sequence: CASSVSRDRISDGYTF. CDR3 sequence (DNA): TGTGCCAGCAGCGTATCCCGGGACAGGATATCGGACGGCTACACCTTC.